This passage covers 20 T cell receptor beta chains from one sample sequenced in a study of identical twins. One entry per CDR3 protein, called by TCRdb with MiXCR from the 5' RACE reads. The sample includes around 370,000 distinct CDR3 sequences, about 10% of them seen just once. Material: naive T cells sorted from blood. These receptors all come from a woman aged 45-65 years in good health.

The CDR3 spells CASSLEIFMGSTDTQYF. The CDR3 DNA reads TGCGCCAGCAGCTTGGAAATTTTCATGGGGAGCACAGATACGCAGTATTTT. The V call is TRBV5-1, the J call TRBJ2-3; D gene ambiguous. V was trimmed by 0 bases and J by 0 bases, leaving 14 bases between them. The CDR3 extends over 17 amino acids. The germline V gene has CDR1 SGHRS and CDR2 YFSETQ. Full variable domain (outside the CDR3, taken from reference TRBV5-1 and TRBJ2-3): KAGVTQTPRYLIKTRGQQVTLSCSPISGHRSVSWYQQTPGQGLQFLFEYFSETQRNKGNFPGRFSGRQFSNSRSEMNVSTLELGDSALYLCASSLEIFMGSTDTQYFGPGTRLTVL.

The sample holds many counts of this clonotype. The chain recombines TRBV7-9 with TRBJ2-3; 13 nucleotides match TRBD2. The germline V gene has CDR1 SEHNR and CDR2 FQNEAQ (reference sequence). The CDR3 runs 17 residues. Trimming at V came to 3 bases and at J to 6 bases, leaving 9 bases not matched to a gene. The CDR3 protein is CASSFLGLAGVGDTQYF. DNA for the CDR3: TGTGCCAGCAGCTTCTTAGGACTAGCGGGAGTTGGGGATACGCAGTATTTT.

This clonotype showed up just a few times. This chain links TRBV5-1 with TRBJ2-2; 8 positions agree with TRBD2. Trimming removed 4 bases from V and 3 bases from J; junction bases left unmatched: 17. The CDR3 has 19 amino acids. The germline V gene encodes CDR1 SGHRS and CDR2 YFSETQ. This chain's CDR3 is CASSLGVRGAILDTGELFF. CDR3 nucleotides: TGCGCCAGCAGCCTGGGAGTGCGGGGGGCGATCTTGGACACCGGGGAGCTGTTTTTT.

As to this clonotype: This is likely a read error, given that the CDR3 carries no conserved phenylalanine or tryptophan at its end. J is TRBJ2-1 and V is TRBV7-2; possible D gene TRBD2, 6 bases. Trimming cost V 8 bases and J 0 bases, with 17 bases left between them. Germline values: CDR1 SGHTA, CDR2 FQGNSA. This CDR3 is 16 amino acids long. The DNA of the CDR3 is TGTGCCAGCGGGGGGACGGGACCGAGCTCCTACAATGAGCAGTTCTTA. It codes for CASGGTGPSSYNEQFL.

The chain carries TRBV9 and TRBJ2-1; the match to TRBD2 covers 12 bases. Germline V gene data show CDR1 as SGDLS and CDR2 as YYNGEE. The CDR3 is 14 amino acids. V lost 0 bases and J lost 9; bases outside the gene matches: 1. CDR3 sequence: CASSVGLAGVEQFF. The CDR3 DNA reads as TGTGCCAGCAGCGTAGGACTAGCGGGAGTTGAGCAGTTCTTC.

The sample holds many counts of this clonotype. The chain links TRBV12-3 or TRBV12-4 to TRBJ1-6; the match to TRBD1 covers 8 bases. CDR3 length equals 15 residues. V lost 6 bases, J lost 9 bases, and 10 bases stayed unmatched. CDR3 coding DNA: TGTGCCAGCAGCCCGGCCGGGACAGGAGGTTCACCCCTCCACTTT. It encodes CASSPAGTGGSPLHF.

This clonotype turned up a few times. The chain has TRBV15 and TRBJ2-7, with 8 nucleotides matching TRBD2. V lost 1 base and J lost 5; bases outside the gene matches: 10. The CDR3 loop spans 16 amino acids. The germline V gene has CDR1 LNHNV and CDR2 YYDKDF (reference sequence). In DNA, the CDR3 is TGTGCCACCAGCAGAGGAGGACTAGCTGGAGGGCACGAGCAGTACTTC. Translating it yields CATSRGGLAGGHEQYF.

The rearrangement uses TRBV6-1 and TRBJ1-5, with D hard to call. Trimming removed 5 bases from V and 9 bases from J, with 8 bases in between. Looked up from germline, CDR1 is MNHNS and CDR2 is SASEGT. This CDR3 has 11 amino acids. As DNA, the CDR3 is TGTGCCAGCAGTTCAGATGGGCCCCAGCATTTT. Its translation is CASSSDGPQHF.

The V call is TRBV7-9, the J call TRBJ2-1; 7 nucleotides agree with TRBD1. Germline V gene data show CDR1 as SEHNR and CDR2 as FQNEAQ (reference sequence). Unmatched junction bases numbered 3, after V lost 2 bases and J lost 5 bases. The CDR3 is 14 residues long. The CDR3 here is CASSLIGTDNEQFF. The CDR3 DNA follows: TGTGCCAGCAGCTTAATAGGGACAGACAATGAGCAGTTCTTC.

V gene TRBV15 combines with J gene TRBJ2-3; 9 positions agree with TRBD2. The CDR3 totals 17 residues. V was pared by 0 bases and J by 2 bases, with 6 bases of the junction left unmatched. Germline assignment: CDR1 LNHNV and CDR2 YYDKDF (reference sequence). The CDR3 loop is CATSRDRLAGLTDTQYF. CDR3 in DNA: TGTGCCACCAGCAGAGATCGGCTAGCGGGACTCACAGATACGCAGTATTTT.

The chain employs TRBV4-1 and TRBJ2-7; 12 positions agree with TRBD2. Trimming cost V 1 base and J 0 bases; bases outside gene matches: 4. This CDR3 has 17 amino acids. The germline V gene encodes CDR1 MGHRA and CDR2 YSYEKL. This CDR3 reads CASSQVGLAGSSYEQYF. CDR3 DNA sequence: TGCGCCAGCAGCCAAGTGGGACTAGCGGGTAGCTCCTACGAGCAGTACTTC.

The V call is TRBV6-6, the J call TRBJ2-7, with TRBD2 identical over 8 bases. This CDR3 contains 17 residues. J was trimmed by 3 bases and V by 5 bases; bases with no gene match: 15. Looked up from germline, CDR1 is MNHNY and CDR2 is SVGAGI (reference sequence). The CDR3 is CASSPPSGRISGYEQYV. CDR3 nucleotides: TGTGCCAGCAGTCCCCCCAGCGGGAGAATAAGTGGCTACGAGCAGTACGTC.

V gene TRBV5-1 combines with J gene TRBJ2-5; perhaps TRBD1 as D (6 bases). The CDR3 loop spans 14 amino acids. Trimming cost V 2 bases and J 1 base, with 9 bases left between them. Germline assignment: CDR1 SGHRS and CDR2 YFSETQ. CDR3 nucleotide sequence: TGCGCCAGCAGCTTCGGACAGCTCCAAGAGACCCAGTACTTC. Its protein is CASSFGQLQETQYF.

Of note for this clonotype: A read error may be the cause here, since a much bigger clone is one base away. The chain has TRBV29-1 and TRBJ2-1, with 8 bases aligning to TRBD2. Germline CDR1 and CDR2: SQVTM and ANQGSEA. The CDR3 spans 15 residues. The CDR3: CSAVTSGPTYNDQFF. DNA for the CDR3: TGCAGCGCCGTCACTAGCGGACCAACCTACAATGACCAGTTCTTC.

This clonotype was picked up a small number of times. V is TRBV29-1 and J is TRBJ1-2; 9 nucleotides match TRBD1. CDR1 is SQVTM and CDR2 is ANQGSEA in the germline V gene. The CDR3 spans 11 residues. V shed 6 bases, J shed 7 bases, and the junction held 3 bases outside the gene matches. DNA for the CDR3: TGCAGCGTGGCGGACAGGGGTGGCTACACCTTC. Encoded protein: CSVADRGGYTF.

This clonotype was seen ten or more times. The chain links TRBV5-1 to TRBJ2-1; tentatively, D is TRBD2 (6 bases). The CDR3 totals 13 residues. The germline V gene encodes CDR1 SGHRS and CDR2 YFSETQ. V was shortened by 4 bases and J by 5 bases, with 10 bases between the two germline ends. The CDR3 here is CASSRRGDNEQFF. DNA for the CDR3: TGCGCCAGCAGCCGGAGGGGCGACAATGAGCAGTTCTTC. The entire variable domain, with the rest obtained from reference TRBV5-1 and TRBJ2-1, is as follows: KAGVTQTPRYLIKTRGQQVTLSCSPISGHRSVSWYQQTPGQGLQFLFEYFSETQRNKGNFPGRFSGRQFSNSRSEMNVSTLELGDSALYLCASSRRGDNEQFFGPGTRLTVL.

This clonotype came up a few times. The chain employs TRBV5-1 and TRBJ2-1; D might be TRBD1 (5 bases). The ends were cut back, 5 bases at V and 5 bases at J, with 8 bases in the middle. Germline loops: CDR1 SGHRS, CDR2 YFSETQ. The CDR3 is 12 amino acids. The CDR3 region is CASRLQDNEQFF. DNA of the CDR3: TGCGCCAGCAGACTACAGGACAATGAGCAGTTCTTC.

The CDR3 protein is CASSLGPQGGELFF. In DNA, the CDR3 is TGTGCCAGCAGTTTAGGTCCCCAAGGCGGGGAGCTGTTTTTT. V and J are TRBV12-3 or TRBV12-4 and TRBJ2-2, with unresolved D. The CDR3 is 14 residues long. V lost 1 base and J 7 bases, leaving 10 bases between the germline ends.

This sequence joins TRBV5-1 and TRBJ2-3; 10 positions match TRBD1. Germline trimming cut 6 bases from V and 3 bases from J; bases unmatched to any gene: 7. CDR1 and CDR2 (germline): SGHRS, YFSETQ. This CDR3 spans 15 amino acids. The CDR3 coding sequence is TGCGCCAGCAACTGGAGGGACAGGGGAACAGATACGCAGTATTTT. Translation gives CASNWRDRGTDTQYF.

The V and J genes are TRBV4-2 and TRBJ2-3; 14 nucleotides line up with TRBD2. CDR3 size: 19 residues. Germline loops: CDR1 LGHNA, CDR2 YNFKEQ. V shed 1 base and J 0 bases; nucleotides not matched to a gene: 6. CDR3 loop: CASSQGARLAGGSTDTQYF. The DNA for the CDR3 is TGTGCCAGCAGCCAAGGGGCCAGACTAGCGGGAGGGAGCACAGATACGCAGTATTTT.